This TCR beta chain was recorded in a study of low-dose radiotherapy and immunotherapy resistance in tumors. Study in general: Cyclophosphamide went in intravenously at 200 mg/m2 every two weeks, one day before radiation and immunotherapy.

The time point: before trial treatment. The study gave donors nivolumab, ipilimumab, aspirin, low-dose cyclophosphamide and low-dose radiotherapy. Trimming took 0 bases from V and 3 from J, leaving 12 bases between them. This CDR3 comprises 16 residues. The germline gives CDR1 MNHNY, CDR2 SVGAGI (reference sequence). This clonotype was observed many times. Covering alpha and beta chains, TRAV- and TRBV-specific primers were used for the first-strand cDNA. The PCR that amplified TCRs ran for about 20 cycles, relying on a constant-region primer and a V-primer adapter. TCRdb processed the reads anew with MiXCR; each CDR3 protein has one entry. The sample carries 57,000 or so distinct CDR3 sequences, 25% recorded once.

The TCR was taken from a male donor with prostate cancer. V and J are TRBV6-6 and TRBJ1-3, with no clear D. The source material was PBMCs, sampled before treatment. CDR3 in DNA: TGTGCCAGCAGTTACTCGATAGCCGGCTTTGGAAACACCATATATTTT. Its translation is CASSYSIAGFGNTIYF.